Below, 10 T cell receptor beta chains from the same sample are listed, as sequenced in a study of metastatic and nonmetastatic thyroid tumors. No treatment had been given to any patient before thyroid surgery. Via MiXCR, TCRdb re-called the PCR reads. The repertoire holds approximately 69,000 clones, about 14% seen once, with approximately 7% in the top ten. The specimen sequenced was blood. These receptors all come from a male donor with papillary thyroid cancer or a benign thyroid nodule (not recorded which). Some clones in this sample may be carry-over from other donors' samples.

In the case of this clone: Given the absence of the conserved phenylalanine or tryptophan at the CDR3 end, a read error is likely. This chain uses TRBV9 with TRBJ2-7; D possibly uses TRBD1 or TRBD2 (6 bases each). The CDR3 consists of 15 residues. V shed 0 bases and J shed 1 base, with 11 bases lying between them. The germline V gene has CDR1 SGDLS and CDR2 YYNGEE. CDR3 residues: CASSVAGGGSYEQYL. CDR3 bases: TGTGCCAGCAGCGTAGCTGGAGGGGGTTCCTACGAGCAGTACCTC.

This clone was recorded many times. The J gene is TRBJ2-5, the V gene TRBV10-3, with D possibly called TRBD1 or TRBD2 (5 bases each). Trimming left V 2 bases short and J 5 bases short, with 12 bases between. Per germline, CDR1 ENHRY and CDR2 SYGVKD. This CDR3 is 14 amino acids long. As DNA, the CDR3 is TGTGCCATCAGTGAGCCCGGGACCCGGGAGACCCAGTACTTC. Translating gives CAISEPGTRETQYF.

In this sample, this clone turned up many times. The chain couples TRBV6-6 to TRBJ2-7; D could derive from TRBD1 or TRBD2 (7 bases each). The CDR3 extends over 16 amino acids. Germline CDR1 is MNHNY and CDR2 is SVGAGI (reference sequence). The V end was cut by 0 bases, the J end by 1 base, with 13 bases between. CDR3 residues: CASSYSGRGGSYEQYF. CDR3 coding DNA: TGTGCCAGCAGTTACTCAGGCAGGGGGGGGTCCTACGAGCAGTACTTC.

This clone was seen repeatedly, ten times or more. V and J are TRBV10-3 and TRBJ2-2; TRBD1 matches at 7 bases. Germline V gives CDR1 ENHRY, CDR2 SYGVKD. The CDR3 loop spans 14 amino acids. After removal of 3 bases from V and 6 bases from J, the junction contained 4 bases not matched to a gene. The CDR3 DNA is TGTGCCATCAGTGAAGGGGGCCAGTCCGGGGAGCTGTTTTTT. It codes for CAISEGGQSGELFF.

This clone was detected ten times or more. The V gene is TRBV25-1, the J gene TRBJ1-2, with TRBD1 matching 8 bases. After removal of 4 bases from V and 5 bases from J, the junction contained 3 bases not matched to a gene. CDR3 size: 13 residues. CDR1 MGHDK and CDR2 SYGVNS come from the germline V gene. The chain's CDR3 is CASSVGTGYGYTF. The CDR3 region has the DNA TGTGCCAGCAGTGTGGGGACAGGATATGGCTACACCTTC.

This clone showed up many times. The same CDR3 also results from other DNA sequences found in this sample. The chain recombines TRBV3-1 with TRBJ1-2, with no clear D. The V and J ends lost 2 bases and 4 bases respectively, with 20 bases between them. This CDR3 is built from 17 residues. Germline lookup yields CDR1 LGHDT and CDR2 YNNKEL (reference sequence). Here the CDR3 DNA reads TGTGCCAGCAGCCAATCCTCCCGGGCCCCCGGACCCTATGGCTACACCTTC. This gives the protein CASSQSSRAPGPYGYTF.

This clone came up a few times. It may be a read error: a sequence one base away is much more abundant. This chain joins TRBV20-1 and TRBJ1-5; D is uncertain. CDR1 and CDR2 (germline): DFQATT, SNEGSKA (reference sequence). The CDR3 has 13 amino acids. In DNA, the CDR3 is TGCAGCGCTAGAAAGGAACGCTCTCAGCCCCAGCATTTT. Its protein is CSARKERSQPQHF.

This clone showed up just a few times. With a much larger clone just one base away, this may be a read error. Other DNA sequences within the sample encode an identical CDR3. The chain joins TRBV5-6 to TRBJ1-1; D might be TRBD1 (5 bases). The ends were cut back, 4 bases at V and 2 bases at J, with 12 bases in the middle. The germline V gene encodes CDR1 SGHDT and CDR2 YYEEEE. This CDR3 has 14 residues. The CDR3 sequence: CASSPTGDNTEAFF. The CDR3 region has the DNA TGTGCCAGCAGCCCGACGGGGGACAACACTGAAGCTTTCTTT.

Many counts were recorded for this clone. The chain has TRBV20-1 and TRBJ2-5, with 15 bases aligning to TRBD2. This CDR3 has 15 amino acids. Trimming took 2 bases from V and 4 from J; bases not matched to a gene: 2. Germline V lookup: CDR1 DFQATT, CDR2 SNEGSKA (reference sequence). In DNA form, the CDR3 reads TGCAGTGCTAGACCGGGACTAGCGGGAGGAGAGACCCAGTACTTC. Its protein product is CSARPGLAGGETQYF.

This clone was recorded many times. The chain's CDR3 is CAWSKVSGADTQYF. As DNA, the CDR3 is TGTGCCTGGAGTAAGGTCTCGGGTGCAGATACGCAGTATTTT. V is TRBV30 and J is TRBJ2-3; D uncertain. Per the germline V gene, CDR1 is GTSNPN and CDR2 is SVGIG (reference sequence). The CDR3 runs 14 residues. The germline V and J ends were trimmed by 2 bases and 4 bases, with 13 bases remaining between them.